These 10 T cell receptor beta chains originate from one sample sequenced in a study of Ad26.COV2.S vaccination and SARS-CoV-2 variants. TCRdb keeps only in-frame clones here, not all; method: immunoSEQ multiplex PCR. The sample includes over 110,000 clones, 75% to 90% of them seen just once. Sequenced here: peripheral blood, sampled after recovery from COVID-19. These TCRs come from a human donor who had recovered from COVID-19.

This clone was recorded once. This chain joins TRBV7-2 and TRBJ1-6; no clear D. V was clipped by 2 bases and J by 5 bases, with 10 bases between them. CDR3 length: 15 amino acids. Germline-derived CDR1 and CDR2 are SGHTA and FQGNSA. This CDR3 is CASSLLGQDNSPLHF. In nucleotides, the CDR3 is TGTGCCAGCAGCTTACTGGGTCAGGATAATTCACCCCTCCACTTT.

This rearrangement joins TRBV19 to TRBJ1-1; D unresolved. CDR1 and CDR2 from the germline V gene are LNHDA and SQIVND (reference sequence). This CDR3 has 16 residues. The V end was cut by 2 bases, the J end by 1 base, with 14 bases between. CDR3 residues: CASSISPPPQNTEAFF. As DNA, the CDR3 is TGTGCCAGTAGTATAAGTCCGCCCCCCCAGAACACTGAAGCTTTCTTT.

This clone was picked up one time. This chain joins TRBV21-1 and TRBJ1-1. TRBV21-1 is shown as a pseudogene. This CDR3 spans 17 amino acids. CDR3 coding DNA: TGTGCCAGCAGTGAAGAGGGCAGGGCAACCCCGAACACTGAAGCTTTCTTT. Protein product: CASSEEGRATPNTEAFF.

Here the CDR3 reads CASSHGVRTDTQYF. The CDR3 region has the DNA TGTGCCAGCAGCCACGGGGTCCGCACAGATACGCAGTATTTT. The chain links TRBV7-2 to TRBJ2-3; D possibly corresponds to TRBD2 (5 bases). Germline V CDR1 and CDR2: SGHTA, FQGNSA. The CDR3 has 14 amino acids. Trimming removed 5 bases at V and 1 base at J, with 10 bases between. Looking up the rest from reference TRBV7-2 and TRBJ2-3 gives the full variable domain: GAGVSQSPSNKVTEKGKDVELRCDPISGHTALYWYRQSLGQGLEFLIYFQGNSAPDKSGLPSDRFSAERTGGSVSTLTIQRTQQEDSAVYLCASSHGVRTDTQYFGPGTRLTVL.

This chain uses TRBV7-2 with TRBJ1-6; the D gene is possibly TRBD1 (5 bases). With 7 bases removed from V and 9 bases from J, the gap between germline ends came to 16 bases. Germline assignment: CDR1 SGHTA and CDR2 FQGNSA. The CDR3 runs to 14 residues. Here the CDR3 reads CASTAGGRSSPLHF. In nucleotides, the CDR3 is TGTGCCAGCACCGCCGGGGGAAGGAGTTCACCCCTCCACTTT.

The V call is TRBV7-2, the J call TRBJ2-3; 7 nucleotides agree with TRBD1. This CDR3 contains 13 residues. Unmatched junction bases numbered 0, after V lost 5 bases and J lost 1 base. CDR1 is SGHTA, CDR2 FQGNSA, per germline. The DNA of the CDR3 is TGTGCCAGCAGCCAGGGGGGCACAGATACGCAGTATTTT. It translates to CASSQGGTDTQYF.

This chain links TRBV6-1 with TRBJ2-1; D gene uncertain. Trimming removed 1 base from V and 1 base from J, with 8 bases in between. CDR1 is MNHNS and CDR2 is SASEGT in the germline V gene. The CDR3 runs 15 residues. CDR3: CASSEGLGSYNEQFF. For the CDR3, the DNA is TGTGCCAGCAGTGAAGGGTTGGGGTCCTACAATGAGCAGTTCTTC.

This chain uses TRBV7-2 with TRBJ2-7; D possibly corresponds to TRBD2 (6 bases). There are 15 residues in the CDR3. The V and J ends lost 2 bases and 3 bases respectively, with 14 bases between them. Per germline, CDR1 SGHTA and CDR2 FQGNSA. The CDR3 nucleotides read TGTGCCAGCAGCTTAAATATCGGGGGAGTCTACGAGCAGTACTTC. It codes for CASSLNIGGVYEQYF.

The V call is TRBV5-8, the J call TRBJ2-3; D is possibly TRBD1 (6 bases). Trimming shortened V by 5 bases and J by 0 bases, and 10 bases separated the two germline ends. CDR3 length: 14 residues. Germline CDR1 reads SGHTS; CDR2 reads YDEGEE. The CDR3 loop is CASRLQGSTDTQYF. In nucleotides, the CDR3 is TGTGCCAGCAGACTACAGGGTAGCACAGATACGCAGTATTTT.

The V gene is TRBV2, the J gene TRBJ2-1, with TRBD2 as a possible D gene (6 bases). Germline V gene sequence: CDR1 SNHLY, CDR2 FYNNEI. Trimming shortened V by 6 bases and J by 9 bases, and 18 bases separated the two germline ends. This CDR3 spans 14 amino acids. Here the CDR3 DNA reads TGTGCCAGCAGCGTACGGGGGATGTTCGGTGAGCAGTTCTTC. It specifies CASSVRGMFGEQFF.